This TCR beta chain was identified during a study of CD8 T cells in ankylosing spondylitis. About this clonotype itself: The antigen is not known.

Study conclusions and caveats: Peripheral blood held disease-linked clones only at relatively low frequency, and these were CD8+.

Library preparation for TCR beta used quantitative 5'-RACE with molecular barcodes. TCRdb re-called the 5' RACE reads through MiXCR, storing one row per CDR3 protein. Of hundreds of thousands of distinct CDR3 sequences detected, 20% appear once; the ten largest clones hold around 7.8%. Trimming took off 6 bases at V and 7 bases at J, with 12 bases between the two ends. Germline CDR1 reads LGHDT; CDR2 reads YNNKEL (reference sequence). This CDR3 contains 13 residues. Sequenced material: blood, either unsorted or a sorted T cell fraction (not recorded which). The sequence was collected from a male donor with ankylosing spondylitis or in good health (not recorded which). The chain employs TRBV3-1 and TRBJ2-2; D may match TRBD1 or TRBD2 (5 bases each). The CDR3 spells CASRLGTVGELFF. In DNA form, the CDR3 reads TGTGCCAGCAGACTCGGGACGGTCGGGGAGCTGTTTTTT.